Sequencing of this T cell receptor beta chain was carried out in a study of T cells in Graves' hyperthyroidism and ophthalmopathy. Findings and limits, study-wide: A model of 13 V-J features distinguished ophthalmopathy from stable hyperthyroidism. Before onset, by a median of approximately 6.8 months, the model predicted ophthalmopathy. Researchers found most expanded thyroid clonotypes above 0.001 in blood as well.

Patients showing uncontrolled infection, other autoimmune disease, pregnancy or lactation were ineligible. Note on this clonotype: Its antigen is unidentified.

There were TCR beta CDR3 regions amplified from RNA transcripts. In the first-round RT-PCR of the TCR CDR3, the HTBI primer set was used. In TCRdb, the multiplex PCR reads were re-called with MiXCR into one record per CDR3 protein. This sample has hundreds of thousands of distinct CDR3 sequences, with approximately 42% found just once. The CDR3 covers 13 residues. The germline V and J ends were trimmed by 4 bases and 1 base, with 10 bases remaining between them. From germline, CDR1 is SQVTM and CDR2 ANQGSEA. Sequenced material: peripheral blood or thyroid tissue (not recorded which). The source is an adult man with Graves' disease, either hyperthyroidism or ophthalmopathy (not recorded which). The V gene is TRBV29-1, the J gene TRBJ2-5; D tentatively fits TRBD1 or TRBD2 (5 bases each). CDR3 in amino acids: CSVGGTAQETQYF. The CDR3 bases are TGCAGCGTTGGAGGGACGGCCCAAGAGACCCAGTACTTC.